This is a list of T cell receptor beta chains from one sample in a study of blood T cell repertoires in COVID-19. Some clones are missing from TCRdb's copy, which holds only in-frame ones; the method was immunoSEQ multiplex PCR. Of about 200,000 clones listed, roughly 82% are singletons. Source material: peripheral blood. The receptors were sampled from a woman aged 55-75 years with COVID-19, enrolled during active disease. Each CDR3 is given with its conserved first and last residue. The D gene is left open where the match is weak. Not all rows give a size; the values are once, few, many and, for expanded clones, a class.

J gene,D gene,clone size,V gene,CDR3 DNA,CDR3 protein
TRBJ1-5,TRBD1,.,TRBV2,TGTGCCAGCAGTCTGCAGGGGGCGCTGGGCAATCAGCCCCAGCATTTT,CASSLQGALGNQPQHF
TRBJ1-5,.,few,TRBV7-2,TGTGCCAGCAGCTTTAATGCAGGGAATAGCAATCAGCCCCAGCATTTT,CASSFNAGNSNQPQHF
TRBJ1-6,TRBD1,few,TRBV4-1,TGCGCCAGCAGCCAGGAACAGACAGGGCCCAATTCACCCCTCCACTTT,CASSQEQTGPNSPLHF
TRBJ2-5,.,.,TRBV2,TGTGCCAGCTTGGGGAGGAAGACCCAGTACTTC,CASLGRKTQYF
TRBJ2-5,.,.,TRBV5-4,TGTGCCAGCAGCCAAGATCCGGACAGCCAAGAGACCCAGTACTTC,CASSQDPDSQETQYF
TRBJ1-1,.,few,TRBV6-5,TGTGCCAGCAGTTACCGGCGGCAGGGAAGTGAAGCTTTCTTT,CASSYRRQGSEAFF
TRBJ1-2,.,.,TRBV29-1,TGCAGCGTTGAAAAAAGCAAAAACTATGGCTACACCTTC,CSVEKSKNYGYTF
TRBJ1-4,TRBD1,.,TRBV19,TGTGCCAGTAGTACGACAGGGGAGAATGAAAAACTGTTTTTT,CASSTTGENEKLFF
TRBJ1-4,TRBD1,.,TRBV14,TGTGCCAGCAGCCAAGATTTGGGACAGGGACACGAAAAACTGTTTTTT,CASSQDLGQGHEKLFF
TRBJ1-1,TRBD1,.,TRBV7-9,TGTGCCAGCAGCTGGACAGGGATAATTCACACTGAAGCTTTCTTT,CASSWTGIIHTEAFF
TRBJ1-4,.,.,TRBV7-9,TGTGCCAGCAGCCCTCGAGTACGGACTAATGAAAAACTGTTTTTT,CASSPRVRTNEKLFF
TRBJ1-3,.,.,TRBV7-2,TGTGCCAGCAGCGGGGACCGGACTCGGGACAAGGAGGACACCATATATTTT,CASSGDRTRDKEDTIYF
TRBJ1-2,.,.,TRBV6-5,TGTGCCAGCAGTCTAAGACAGGCCGGTAACTATGGCTACACCTTC,CASSLRQAGNYGYTF
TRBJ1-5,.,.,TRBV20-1,TGCAGTGCTAGTGCCCCTGGACACAGCAATCAGCCCCAGCATTTT,CSASAPGHSNQPQHF
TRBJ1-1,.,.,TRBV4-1,TGCGCCAGCAGCCAAGAGGTCCGGGGTGTGAACACTGAAGCTTTCTTT,CASSQEVRGVNTEAFF